The 30 T cell receptor beta chains given below trace back to one sample, sequenced in a study of blood T cell repertoires in COVID-19. Measured with immunoSEQ multiplex PCR; TCRdb has only the in-frame clones, and not every one. Of about 340,000 clones listed, more than 85% are singletons. The sequenced material came from PBMCs or T cells enriched from blood (not recorded which). Source of these receptors: a woman between 25 and 40 years old who had recovered from COVID-19.

V gene TRBV2 combines with J gene TRBJ2-5, with D maybe TRBD1 (6 bases). Looked up from germline, CDR1 is SNHLY and CDR2 is FYNNEI. V was trimmed by 5 bases and J by 4 bases, leaving 17 bases between them. This CDR3 contains 15 residues. The CDR3 DNA reads TGTGCCAGCAGTACTGAACTAGGGGGAGCAGAGACCCAGTACTTC. It specifies CASSTELGGAETQYF.

This sequence joins TRBV9 and TRBJ2-7, with 8 bases matching TRBD2. Germline loops: CDR1 SGDLS, CDR2 YYNGEE. Trimming cost V 0 bases and J 3 bases; bases outside gene matches: 2. CDR3 size: 14 residues. In nucleotides, the CDR3 is TGTGCCAGCAGCGTAGACGGGAGGGACTACGAGCAGTACTTC. Amino acid sequence: CASSVDGRDYEQYF. Full variable domain (missing parts from reference TRBV9 and TRBJ2-7): DSGVTQTPKHLITATGQRVTLRCSPRSGDLSVYWYQQSLDQGLQFLIQYYNGEERAKGNILERFSAQQFPDLHSELNLSSLELGDSALYFCASSVDGRDYEQYFGPGTRLTVT.

This chain connects TRBV10-3 to TRBJ2-1; D gene unclear. The CDR3 sequence is 14 residues long. V lost 6 bases and J 0 bases, leaving 9 bases between the germline ends. In germline, CDR1 is ENHRY, CDR2 SYGVKD. This chain's CDR3 is CAIRYTSSYNEQFF. Here the CDR3 DNA reads TGTGCCATCAGATATACGAGCTCCTACAATGAGCAGTTCTTC.

The chain links TRBV4-1 to TRBJ2-1, with D possibly TRBD2 on 5 matching bases. This CDR3 spans 18 amino acids. Germline values: CDR1 MGHRA, CDR2 YSYEKL. V was cut by 2 bases and J by 6 bases, with 23 bases left in between. CDR3 DNA sequence: TGCGCCAGCAGCCAACCCCTAGTCCGTCTCGGGATCGGCAATGAGCAGTTCTTC. Protein sequence: CASSQPLVRLGIGNEQFF.

This chain joins TRBV19 and TRBJ1-6, with 7 bases lining up with TRBD1. V gave up 4 bases and J gave up 8 bases; unmatched junction bases: 11. This CDR3 is 16 amino acids long. Per germline, CDR1 LNHDA and CDR2 SQIVND (reference sequence). The CDR3 DNA reads as TGTGCCAGTAGTAATCGACAGGGTGAACACTATTCACCCCTCCACTTT. Its translation: CASSNRQGEHYSPLHF.

The chain uses TRBV2 and TRBJ1-5; 7 nucleotides match TRBD1. Germline CDR1 is SNHLY and CDR2 is FYNNEI. This CDR3 spans 15 amino acids. Trimming removed 7 bases from V and 6 bases from J; junction bases left unmatched: 12. CDR3 protein: CASNPEGGASQPQHF. For the CDR3, the DNA is TGTGCCAGCAATCCTGAAGGGGGCGCGAGTCAGCCCCAGCATTTT.

The gene calls are TRBV7-2 and TRBJ2-5; D may be TRBD2 (5 bases). Trimming cost V 1 base and J 3 bases, with 12 bases left between them. This CDR3 spans 15 amino acids. Germline V lookup: CDR1 SGHTA, CDR2 FQGNSA. CDR3 residues: CASSLVAGGEETQYF. The CDR3 DNA reads as TGTGCCAGCAGCTTAGTCGCGGGCGGAGAAGAGACCCAGTACTTC. Using reference TRBV7-2 and TRBJ2-5 for the parts outside the CDR3, the full variable domain is GAGVSQSPSNKVTEKGKDVELRCDPISGHTALYWYRQSLGQGLEFLIYFQGNSAPDKSGLPSDRFSAERTGGSVSTLTIQRTQQEDSAVYLCASSLVAGGEETQYFGPGTRLLVL.

CDR3: CASRTSGMSYEQYF. CDR3 coding DNA: TGTGCCAGCCGGACTAGCGGGATGTCCTACGAGCAGTACTTC. The chain is built from TRBV27 and TRBJ2-7, with TRBD2 matching over 12 bases. The CDR3 spans 14 residues. Germline CDR1 is MNHEY and CDR2 is SMNVEV (reference sequence). V was pared by 8 bases and J by 1 base, with 3 bases of the junction left unmatched.

This clone was recorded once. V usage is TRBV25-1 and J usage is TRBJ2-1, with 13 bases fitting TRBD2. The CDR3 length is 15 residues. Germline V gene data show CDR1 as MGHDK and CDR2 as SYGVNS. After removal of 6 bases from V and 7 bases from J, the junction contained 6 bases not matched to a gene. CDR3 DNA: TGTGCCAGCAGACAACTAGCGGGAGGGCCTAATGAGCAGTTCTTC. Amino acids: CASRQLAGGPNEQFF. The variable domain in full, completed from reference TRBV25-1 and TRBJ2-1, reads EADIYQTPRYLVIGTGKKITLECSQTMGHDKMYWYQQDPGMELHLIHYSYGVNSTEKGDLSSESTVSRIRTEHFPLTLESARPSHTSQYLCASRQLAGGPNEQFFGPGTRLTVL.

This clone was picked up one time. V and J are TRBV7-2 and TRBJ2-1, with D possibly being TRBD2 (5 bases). The CDR3 extends over 13 amino acids. The V end lost 2 bases, the J end lost 9 bases, and 11 bases lay between the germline ends. Germline-derived CDR1 and CDR2 are SGHTA and FQGNSA. The CDR3 DNA is TGTGCCAGCAGCTTATCGGGGTTTGGTGAGCAGTTCTTC. Protein product: CASSLSGFGEQFF.

The rearrangement uses TRBV28 and TRBJ2-5; D might be TRBD2 (6 bases). V lost 2 bases and J 2 bases, leaving 12 bases between the germline ends. This CDR3 comprises 15 residues. The V gene's germline CDR1 is MDHEN and CDR2 SYDVKM. DNA of the CDR3: TGTGCCAGCAGTTTACGGGGGTTTACACAAGAGACCCAGTACTTC. It translates to CASSLRGFTQETQYF.

V usage is TRBV18 and J usage is TRBJ1-3; D perhaps matches TRBD1 (6 bases). Deletions cut 1 base from V and 3 bases from J, with 10 bases between. Germline-derived CDR1 and CDR2 are KGHSH and LQKENI. The CDR3 contains 15 residues. The CDR3 region has the DNA TGTGCCAGCTCACCACAGGGGGTTAATGGAAACACCATATATTTT. Its protein product is CASSPQGVNGNTIYF.

The gene calls are TRBV6-2 or TRBV6-3 and TRBJ2-5; D might be TRBD1 (5 bases). V shed 6 bases and J shed 4 bases, with 18 bases lying between them. The germline V gene encodes CDR1 MNHEY and CDR2 SVGEGT. This CDR3 is 15 amino acids long. CDR3 sequence reads: CASSNLRGARETQYF. The CDR3 bases are TGTGCCAGCAGCAACCTTAGGGGTGCTAGAGAGACCCAGTACTTC.

The CDR3 DNA follows: TGTGCCAGCAGACAATCCACTGAAGCTTTCTTT. Its translation is CASRQSTEAFF. The chain is built from TRBV28 and TRBJ1-1; no clear D gene. The germline V and J ends were trimmed by 6 bases and 4 bases, with 6 bases remaining between them. The CDR3 spans 11 residues. In germline, CDR1 is MDHEN, CDR2 SYDVKM. Full variable domain (rest looked up from reference TRBV28 and TRBJ1-1): DVKVTQSSRYLVKRTGEKVFLECVQDMDHENMFWYRQDPGLGLRLIYFSYDVKMKEKGDIPEGYSVSREKKERFSLILESASTNQTSMYLCASRQSTEAFFGQGTRLTVV.

This rearrangement joins TRBV7-9 to TRBJ2-3; 11 bases are a match to TRBD2. The CDR3 spans 15 residues. In germline, CDR1 is SEHNR, CDR2 FQNEAQ (reference sequence). The ends lost 5 bases at V and 1 base at J; junction bases unmatched: 2. The CDR3 reads CASSVSGGGTDTQYF. The CDR3 nucleotides read TGTGCCAGCAGCGTTAGCGGGGGGGGCACAGATACGCAGTATTTT.

This clone was seen only once. The V call is TRBV5-1, the J call TRBJ2-5; 8 bases agree with TRBD1. The CDR3 extends over 14 amino acids. From germline, CDR1 is SGHRS and CDR2 YFSETQ. V shed 4 bases and J 4 bases; nucleotides not matched to a gene: 6. CDR3 in amino acids: CASSGQGAGETQYF. The CDR3 DNA sequence: TGCGCCAGCAGCGGGCAGGGGGCGGGAGAGACCCAGTACTTC. The entire variable domain, with the rest obtained from reference TRBV5-1 and TRBJ2-5, is as follows: KAGVTQTPRYLIKTRGQQVTLSCSPISGHRSVSWYQQTPGQGLQFLFEYFSETQRNKGNFPGRFSGRQFSNSRSEMNVSTLELGDSALYLCASSGQGAGETQYFGPGTRLLVL.

The chain combines TRBV28 with TRBJ2-7, with 9 bases identical to TRBD2. The V and J ends lost 6 bases and 3 bases, in that order; junction bases with no gene match: 12. The CDR3 has 16 amino acids. The germline CDR1 and CDR2 sequences are MDHEN and SYDVKM. CDR3 in DNA: TGTGCCAGCAGCCTAGGGGCTAGCGGGGCGTTCTACGAGCAGTACTTC. It specifies CASSLGASGAFYEQYF.

V and J are TRBV6-5 and TRBJ2-1, with 10 bases lining up with TRBD2. Germline CDR1 reads MNHEY; CDR2 reads SVGAGI. CDR3 length: 16 amino acids. V lost 2 bases, J lost 4 bases, and 5 bases stayed unmatched. The CDR3 loop reads CASSYDGTSEYNEQFF. The CDR3 coding sequence is TGTGCCAGCAGTTACGACGGGACTAGCGAGTACAATGAGCAGTTCTTC.

The rearrangement uses TRBV28 and TRBJ2-2; the match to TRBD2 covers 9 bases. CDR1 is MDHEN, CDR2 SYDVKM, per germline. The CDR3 sequence is 17 residues long. V gave up 7 bases and J gave up 5 bases; unmatched junction bases: 14. CDR3: CASKSAGGQSRTGELFF. The CDR3 DNA reads as TGTGCCAGCAAGTCAGCGGGAGGACAGTCGAGAACCGGGGAGCTGTTTTTT.

The chain joins TRBV5-1 to TRBJ1-2; TRBD1 matches 8 bases. Germline CDR1 SGHRS, CDR2 YFSETQ. This CDR3 comprises 14 residues. V dropped 0 bases and J dropped 8; count of bases not matched to a gene: 6. DNA of the CDR3: TGCGCCAGCAGCTTGGAGGGCAGGGGGCTCGGCTACACCTTC. This sequence encodes CASSLEGRGLGYTF.

The J gene is TRBJ2-1, the V gene TRBV11-2; TRBD2 matches 11 bases. The CDR3 runs 16 residues. Germline trimming cut 3 bases from V and 3 bases from J; bases unmatched to any gene: 4. From germline, CDR1 is SGHAT and CDR2 FQNNGV. The CDR3 sequence is CASSLAGTSGYNEQFF. As DNA, the CDR3 is TGTGCCAGCAGCTTGGCCGGGACTAGCGGCTACAATGAGCAGTTCTTC.

This chain connects TRBV2 to TRBJ2-1, with unresolved D. Germline V gene lookup returns CDR1 SNHLY and CDR2 FYNNEI. The CDR3 runs 11 residues. V gave up 2 bases and J gave up 10 bases, with 6 bases separating them. Written as DNA, the CDR3 is TGTGCCAGCAGTGAACAGCGAGAGCAGTTCTTC. It is translated as CASSEQREQFF.

The CDR3 region has the DNA TGTGCCAGCAGCGTAGCTTCGGGGGGAGTGGGCTACGAGCAGTACTTC. Protein sequence: CASSVASGGVGYEQYF. The chain employs TRBV9 and TRBJ2-7, with 7 nucleotides matching TRBD2. The germline V gene has CDR1 SGDLS and CDR2 YYNGEE. The CDR3 contains 16 residues. V shed 0 bases, J shed 3 bases, and the junction held 9 bases outside the gene matches.

The chain couples TRBV25-1 to TRBJ1-2; D call uncertain. CDR3 length: 11 residues. V dropped 9 bases and J dropped 10 bases, with 15 bases sitting between them. Germline CDR1 is MGHDK and CDR2 is SYGVNS. CDR3 residues: CASYGWSSYTF. The CDR3 DNA is TGTGCCAGTTATGGGTGGAGTTCCTACACCTTC.

The chain is built from TRBV7-9 and TRBJ1-1, with D unclear. This CDR3 comprises 13 residues. CDR1 is SEHNR and CDR2 is FQNEAQ in the germline V gene (reference sequence). Trimming shortened V by 4 bases and J by 8 bases, and 14 bases separated the two germline ends. The DNA for the CDR3 is TGTGCCAGCAGCTACCTGTACCTAACCGAAGCTTTCTTT. As protein: CASSYLYLTEAFF.

V is TRBV2 and J is TRBJ1-1; a possible D gene is TRBD1 (5 bases). This CDR3 is 13 amino acids long. The germline V and J ends were trimmed by 2 bases and 9 bases, with 13 bases remaining between them. Germline CDR1 is SNHLY and CDR2 is FYNNEI. The CDR3 loop reads CASSERGRVKAFF. The CDR3 DNA follows: TGTGCCAGCAGTGAACGTGGCAGGGTTAAAGCTTTCTTT.

The CDR3 protein is CASSRTGTGNTIYF. CDR3 DNA sequence: TGTGCCAGCAGTCGGACAGGGACTGGAAACACCATATATTTT. This chain links TRBV6-5 with TRBJ1-3; 8 nucleotides match TRBD1. V dropped 5 bases and J dropped 2; count of bases not matched to a gene: 2. The germline V gene encodes CDR1 MNHEY and CDR2 SVGAGI. The CDR3 has 14 amino acids.

The rearrangement uses TRBV15 and TRBJ1-2; 8 bases are a match to TRBD1. CDR1 LNHNV and CDR2 YYDKDF come from the germline V gene (reference sequence). This CDR3 spans 13 amino acids. Trimming at V came to 6 bases and at J to 6 bases, leaving 6 bases not matched to a gene. CDR3 coding DNA: TGTGCCACCAGTGAACGGACAGGGAATGGCTACACCTTC. Encoded protein: CATSERTGNGYTF.

This clone was detected only once. V and J are TRBV19 and TRBJ1-1; D not resolved. Looked up from germline, CDR1 is LNHDA and CDR2 is SQIVND (reference sequence). The CDR3 is 16 residues long. The V end was cut by 7 bases, the J end by 3 bases, with 21 bases between. The DNA of the CDR3 is TGTGCCAGTATGATGCGCCCGGGGATGCGGGACACTGAAGCTTTCTTT. This gives the protein CASMMRPGMRDTEAFF.

This clone was recorded once. The V and J genes are TRBV5-1 and TRBJ2-3; D uncertain. The CDR3 has 14 residues. V gave up 4 bases and J gave up 1 base, with 10 bases separating them. CDR1 is SGHRS, CDR2 YFSETQ, per germline. The CDR3: CASSHDRGTDTQYF. In nucleotides, the CDR3 is TGCGCCAGCAGCCATGACCGGGGCACAGATACGCAGTATTTT.